This T cell receptor beta chain was captured by sequencing in a study of blood T cells in healthy people across ages. A second 7 to 11 cycle PCR used barcoded and J-beta primers. Each CDR3 protein is one row after TCRdb ran MiXCR on the 5' RACE reads. The sample records roughly 800,000 distinct CDR3 sequences, just under 25% being singletons. V lost 3 bases to trimming and J lost 4 bases, with 8 bases between them. The CDR3 length is 13 residues. Per germline, CDR1 SGHTA and CDR2 FQGTGA. This sample was also put to use in a study of T cells of mothers and their children. Per that study: A few healthy Caucasian mothers, along with their six children, served as the donors. Detection yielded no persistent microchimeric T cell clones.

The chain is built from TRBV7-3 and TRBJ2-3; possibly TRBD2 for D (6 bases). The material sequenced was blood. This sequence originates from a boy younger than 18 in good health. CDR3 nucleotides: TGTGCCAGCAGCTTGACGGGGGCAGATACGCAGTATTTT. This gives the protein CASSLTGADTQYF.